A single sample gave rise to the 16 T cell receptor beta chains below, sequenced in a study of T cells in Graves' hyperthyroidism and ophthalmopathy. The investigators amplified TCR beta CDR3 regions from RNA transcripts. When the TCR CDR3 underwent first-round RT-PCR, the HTBI primer set was used. Each CDR3 protein is one row after TCRdb ran MiXCR on the multiplex PCR reads. The repertoire includes some 690,000 distinct CDR3 sequences, approximately 15% of them detected once, and around 15% sits in the top ten. Sequencing was carried out using blood. All receptors derive from a man aged 50 to 60 with Graves' hyperthyroidism.

The chain recombines TRBV19 with TRBJ2-7; a possible D gene is TRBD2 (6 bases). Germline-derived CDR1 and CDR2 are LNHDA and SQIVND (reference sequence). Between the trimmed V and J ends, which lost 4 bases and 2 bases, there was a span of 12 bases. The CDR3 consists of 14 residues. As DNA, the CDR3 is TGTGCCAGTAGTACCCGGGACTTCGCCTACGAGCAGTACTTC. Translation gives CASSTRDFAYEQYF.

The chain combines TRBV7-8 with TRBJ1-1; tentative D call: TRBD1 (5 bases). The V and J ends lost 2 bases and 5 bases respectively, with 15 bases between them. The CDR3 spans 15 residues. The germline gives CDR1 SGHVS, CDR2 FQNEAQ. CDR3 nucleotide sequence: TGTGCCAGCAGCTTATTCCAGGGCGGGGAAACTGAAGCTTTCTTT. Encoded protein: CASSLFQGGETEAFF.

A note on this clonotype: This may come from a read error, since a much larger clone is one base off. The gene calls are TRBV18 and TRBJ2-2; a possible D gene is TRBD1 (7 bases). Germline V gives CDR1 KGHSH, CDR2 LQKENI. The length of the CDR3 is 16 residues. Trimming stripped 5 bases from V and 2 bases from J, with 15 bases between. CDR3 DNA: TGTGCCAGCTCAAAGGAGGGACAGAATAACACCGGGGAGCTGTTTTTT. The encoded protein is CASSKEGQNNTGELFF.

This clonotype was observed at least ten times. The V and J genes are TRBV5-1 and TRBJ2-7; D might be TRBD1 (6 bases). CDR1 is SGHRS, CDR2 YFSETQ, per germline. Trimming stripped 7 bases from V and 4 bases from J, with 18 bases between. This CDR3 spans 14 amino acids. The CDR3 sequence: CASGSPGHPYEQYF. Written as DNA, the CDR3 is TGCGCCAGCGGGTCACCGGGACATCCTTACGAGCAGTACTTC. Filled out from reference TRBV5-1 and TRBJ2-7, the complete variable domain reads KAGVTQTPRYLIKTRGQQVTLSCSPISGHRSVSWYQQTPGQGLQFLFEYFSETQRNKGNFPGRFSGRQFSNSRSEMNVSTLELGDSALYLCASGSPGHPYEQYFGPGTRLTVT.

The chain has TRBV7-2 and TRBJ1-5; possible D gene TRBD1, 6 bases. Trimming removed 0 bases at V and 4 bases at J, with 10 bases between. The CDR3 loop spans 15 amino acids. Germline-derived CDR1 and CDR2 are SGHTA and FQGNSA. CDR3 in amino acids: CASSLAGTNNQPQHF. CDR3 nucleotides: TGTGCCAGCAGCTTAGCCGGGACAAATAATCAGCCCCAGCATTTT.

This clonotype was seen many times. V usage is TRBV2 and J usage is TRBJ2-1, with 8 positions matching TRBD2. This CDR3 has 11 residues. V lost 7 bases to trimming and J lost 9 bases; unmatched junction nucleotides: 2. Looked up from germline, CDR1 is SNHLY and CDR2 is FYNNEI. The CDR3 spells CASTGGVEQFF. The CDR3 coding sequence is TGTGCCAGCACCGGGGGGGTTGAGCAGTTCTTC.

This clonotype was counted many times. The V call is TRBV6-2 or TRBV6-3, the J call TRBJ2-7; tentatively, D is TRBD1 (8 bases). This CDR3 is 14 amino acids long. CDR1 is MNHEY and CDR2 is SVGEGT in the germline V gene. The V end was cut by 5 bases, the J end by 5 bases, with 16 bases between. The CDR3 coding sequence is TGTGCCAGCAGTCCCTACAGGGGGGGCAACGAGCAGTACTTC. Amino acids: CASSPYRGGNEQYF.

This clonotype has just a few counts. This rearrangement joins TRBV20-1 to TRBJ1-2; D possibly corresponds to TRBD1 (6 bases). The CDR3 has 15 residues. Trimming removed 1 base from V and 3 bases from J, with 15 bases in between. Per germline, CDR1 DFQATT and CDR2 SNEGSKA (reference sequence). The CDR3 sequence: CSARGSWGRDYGYTF. CDR3 coding DNA: TGCAGTGCTAGAGGGTCCTGGGGGCGAGACTATGGCTACACCTTC.

This clonotype was seen at least ten times. The J gene is TRBJ2-3, the V gene TRBV18, with TRBD1 matching over 11 bases. Trimming at V came to 5 bases and at J to 2 bases, leaving 0 bases not matched to a gene. This CDR3 contains 14 residues. Looked up from germline, CDR1 is KGHSH and CDR2 is LQKENI. CDR3 loop: CASSGQGATDTQYF. CDR3 bases: TGTGCCAGCTCAGGACAGGGGGCCACAGATACGCAGTATTTT.

There are a few counts of this clonotype. The rearrangement links TRBV7-3 to TRBJ2-1; 8 nucleotides line up with TRBD1. The V gene's germline CDR1 is SGHTA and CDR2 FQGTGA. The CDR3 has 16 residues. The V gene end was trimmed by 2 bases and the J gene end by 6 bases; junction bases not matched to a gene: 9. CDR3 protein: CASSLSGGDAPNEQFF. In DNA, the CDR3 is TGTGCCAGCAGCTTATCAGGGGGCGACGCTCCCAATGAGCAGTTCTTC.

V is TRBV27 and J is TRBJ1-1, with 10 bases fitting TRBD1. This CDR3 region has 13 residues. Trimming cost V 8 bases and J 4 bases; bases outside gene matches: 4. CDR1 is MNHEY and CDR2 is SMNVEV in the germline V gene (reference sequence). CDR3: CASCRDRGTEAFF. The DNA of the CDR3 is TGTGCCAGCTGCCGGGACAGGGGCACTGAAGCTTTCTTT.

This clonotype occurred a few times. The chain employs TRBV19 and TRBJ1-1; D perhaps matches TRBD1 (6 bases). Trimming removed 3 bases from V and 4 bases from J, with 15 bases in between. Germline V gene sequence: CDR1 LNHDA, CDR2 SQIVND (reference sequence). The CDR3 sequence is 15 residues long. As DNA, the CDR3 is TGTGCCAGTAGTATCCAGGGGAGGGTGGGCACTGAAGCTTTCTTT. It codes for CASSIQGRVGTEAFF.

The sample holds a few counts of this clonotype. V is TRBV7-9 and J is TRBJ2-7; D possibly uses TRBD1 or TRBD2 (5 bases each). Trimming shortened V by 1 base and J by 5 bases, and 15 bases separated the two germline ends. CDR1 is SEHNR, CDR2 FQNEAQ, per germline (reference sequence). CDR3 length: 15 residues. The CDR3 sequence: CASSLVGLREDEQYF. The CDR3 DNA is TGTGCCAGCAGCTTAGTCGGACTCAGGGAAGACGAGCAGTACTTC.

This clonotype was seen a handful of times. The chain employs TRBV28 and TRBJ1-6; D is ambiguous. CDR3 size: 13 residues. Germline CDR1 is MDHEN and CDR2 is SYDVKM. Trimming removed 5 bases at V and 3 bases at J, with 5 bases between. This CDR3 is CASSRDYNSPLHF. The CDR3, as DNA: TGTGCCAGCAGTCGGGACTATAATTCACCCCTCCACTTT.

This clonotype was observed a handful of times. The chain links TRBV7-9 to TRBJ2-4, with 8 bases fitting TRBD1. Germline CDR1 is SEHNR and CDR2 is FQNEAQ (reference sequence). Germline trimming cut 2 bases from V and 8 bases from J; bases unmatched to any gene: 8. The CDR3 runs to 15 residues. The CDR3 reads CASSLLGTGWDIQYF. The CDR3 nucleotides read TGTGCCAGCAGCTTACTTGGGACAGGCTGGGACATTCAGTACTTC.

This chain uses TRBV15 with TRBJ1-5; weak D call: TRBD1 (5 bases). CDR1 is LNHNV and CDR2 is YYDKDF in the germline V gene (reference sequence). The CDR3 is 15 amino acids. V shed 2 bases and J shed 3 bases, with 11 bases lying between them. The CDR3 sequence is CATSRLREANQPQHF. DNA of the CDR3: TGTGCCACCAGCAGACTCAGGGAAGCCAATCAGCCCCAGCATTTT.